The T cell receptor beta chain under discussion was sequenced for a study of T cells in Graves' hyperthyroidism and ophthalmopathy (dated by TCRdb to the late 2010s). Some background on the complete study: Peripheral blood samples were taken at initial diagnosis, before any treatment was given. According to the paper, TCR Vbeta CDR3 sequencing was carried out on roughly 130 peripheral blood samples, which came from some 41 ophthalmopathy, under 80 hyperthyroidism and about 17 progressor patients. To identify distinguishing TCR V-J signatures, a discovery cohort of 100 or so patients was used, comprising some 43 with Graves' ophthalmopathy and 55 to 65 with stable Graves' hyperthyroidism. The 75 to 100 discovery patients were divided at random into training and test sets in a 7:3 ratio. After sampling, hyperthyroidism patients received methimazole starting at 30 mg daily, and ophthalmopathy patients received high-dose intravenous methylprednisolone. Prospective prediction of ophthalmopathy was tested in an independent validation cohort consisting of 18 hyperthyroidism patients and some 15 patients who later progressed to ophthalmopathy. Thyroid tissue and blood T-cell repertoires from roughly 6 Graves' hyperthyroidism patients were also compared in the study.

A patient counted as having stable Graves' hyperthyroidism if no progression to ophthalmopathy occurred over 18 months of follow-up. Hyperthyroidism patients were aged 18 to 65 years and newly diagnosed, with disease duration of less than 2 months. Any patient with an uncontrolled infection, another autoimmune disease, pregnancy or lactation was excluded. Clinical symptoms, serum thyroxine and TRAb, thyroid ultrasound, and orbital computed tomography formed the basis for the diagnoses. Ficoll-Paque density gradient centrifugation was used to isolate PBMCs from 10 ml of fresh peripheral blood. Trizol reagent was used to extract total RNA, and RNA quality was then checked on an Agilent 2100 Bioanalyzer. The CDR3 runs 16 residues from the cysteine to the phenylalanine. Just the 48-base CDR3 DNA is kept, in frame starting at base 1. The junction shows trimming of 3 bases on V and 1 base on J, plus 15 bases between the germline ends. Sequences SGHAT (CDR1) and FQNNGV (CDR2) are obtained from the germline V gene.

The full study reports these points: In validation, progression to ophthalmopathy was predicted by the model with 70.59% sensitivity and approximately 78% specificity, a median of roughly 6 months before onset. Sample size was not statistically predetermined, and blinding of investigators to group allocation was not performed. In cross-validation, a model built on a 13 V-J signature told ophthalmopathy apart from stable hyperthyroidism with approximately 91% sensitivity and about 81% specificity, and in testing the same model reached 80%/75%. Most expanded thyroid clonotypes (frequency above 0.001) were also found in blood, which suggests that blood repertoires may mirror thyroid immune responses.

This clonotype was picked up many times. Which antigen it targets is not known. Within one base of it there is no much larger clone, and no base qualities were kept. Amplification of TCR beta CDR3 regions was carried out from RNA transcripts. The first round of RT-PCR for the TCR CDR3 was performed with the HTBI primer set and the Qiagen OneStep RT-PCR kit. A second multiplex PCR round built the libraries, followed by size selection and purification. Libraries were sequenced paired-end with 100 bp reads on an Illumina HiSeq2000. On the study's bioinformatics: Raw data were processed with SOAPnuke, discarding reads with adapters, uncalled bases, mean Phred below 15, or no exact constant-primer or identifier match. High-quality paired reads were merged using COPE v1.2.5, and each unique nucleotide sequence was defined as a clonotype. MiTCR v1.1 was used to align the clonotypes against IMGT TRBV, TRBD and TRBJ reference segments. Analysis was restricted to V-J combinations with a frequency above 0.0001, which covered 99% to 99.2% of repertoires. A TCS score was defined as the ratio of F50 (clonal expansion) to E x V (chaos), with BLOSUM62-based TCRdist applied between CDR3 peptides within each V-J. Welch's t-statistics and random forest reduced 500 to 650 V-J features to around 14, which were used in a naive Bayes classifier (R e1071). TCRdb cleaned the public reads at Q25 with fastp, built clones with MiXCR and kept in-frame beta chains. When rows share a CDR3 protein, they turn into one entry using the most common DNA and genes. The V and J calls come from TCRdb's annotation, not from the publication. This sample has about 400,000 distinct CDR3 sequences in its table, and roughly 13% of those were observed once. 4% to 6.5% of the sample belongs to the ten largest clones.

The rearranged segments are TRBV11-2 and TRBJ1-2; TRBD1 is a weak D gene call, 5 bases matching. The origin of this receptor is a woman under 30 with Graves' hyperthyroidism. What was sequenced was blood. For the CDR3, the sequence is CASSLSAGFGNYGYTF. The DNA reads TGTGCCAGCAGCTTGTCAGCAGGGTTTGGTAACTATGGCTACACCTTC.